The present T cell receptor beta chain was sequenced within a study of patients and donors after allogeneic stem cell transplantation. This clonotype was detected only a few times. TCRdb re-analysed the RT-PCR reads in MiXCR, keeping a single row per CDR3 protein. This sample has hundreds of thousands of distinct CDR3 sequences, with roughly 17% found just once. The CDR3 length is 16 residues. Germline V gives CDR1 LNHDA, CDR2 SQIVND (reference sequence). The V gene lost 7 bases and the J gene lost 3 bases, with 19 bases spanning the gap. V usage is TRBV19 and J usage is TRBJ2-1, with D maybe TRBD2 (5 bases). The sample taken for sequencing was blood, either unsorted or a sorted T cell fraction (not recorded which). The clonotype originates from a human donor who was either an allogeneic HSCT recipient or a stem cell or donor lymphocyte infusion donor (not recorded which). It is not recorded whose cells these are; they may come from a transplant donor. CDR3 in amino acids: CASTSAGLPNYNEQFF. CDR3 DNA: TGTGCCAGTACCTCGGCGGGTCTTCCAAACTACAATGAGCAGTTCTTC.